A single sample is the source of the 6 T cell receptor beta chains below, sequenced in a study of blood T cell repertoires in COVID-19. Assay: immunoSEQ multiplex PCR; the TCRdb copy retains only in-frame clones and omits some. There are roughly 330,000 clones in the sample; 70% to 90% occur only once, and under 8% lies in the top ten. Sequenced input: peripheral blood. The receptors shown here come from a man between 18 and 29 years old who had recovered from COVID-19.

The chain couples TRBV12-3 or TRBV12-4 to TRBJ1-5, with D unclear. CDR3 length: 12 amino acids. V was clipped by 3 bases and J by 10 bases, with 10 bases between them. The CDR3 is CASSFASGPQHF. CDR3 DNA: TGTGCCAGCAGTTTCGCGTCGGGACCCCAGCATTTT.

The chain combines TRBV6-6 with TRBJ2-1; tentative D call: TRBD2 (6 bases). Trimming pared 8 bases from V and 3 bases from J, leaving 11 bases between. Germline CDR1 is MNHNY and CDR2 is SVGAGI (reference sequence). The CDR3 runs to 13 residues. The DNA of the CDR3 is TGTGCCAGCGGCGGGGACGGCTACAATGAGCAGTTCTTC. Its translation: CASGGDGYNEQFF.

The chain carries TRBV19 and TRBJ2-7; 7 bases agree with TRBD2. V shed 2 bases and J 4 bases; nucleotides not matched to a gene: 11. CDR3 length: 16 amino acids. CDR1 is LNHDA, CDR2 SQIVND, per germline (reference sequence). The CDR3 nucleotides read TGTGCCAGTAGTATAACGGGGGGTCGTAGTGCGTACGAGCAGTACTTC. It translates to CASSITGGRSAYEQYF.

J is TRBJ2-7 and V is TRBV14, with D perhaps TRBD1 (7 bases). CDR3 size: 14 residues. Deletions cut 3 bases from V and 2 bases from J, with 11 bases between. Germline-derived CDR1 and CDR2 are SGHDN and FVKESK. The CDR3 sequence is CASSQGGQPYEQYF. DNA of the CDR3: TGTGCCAGCAGCCAGGGGGGACAGCCCTACGAGCAGTACTTC.

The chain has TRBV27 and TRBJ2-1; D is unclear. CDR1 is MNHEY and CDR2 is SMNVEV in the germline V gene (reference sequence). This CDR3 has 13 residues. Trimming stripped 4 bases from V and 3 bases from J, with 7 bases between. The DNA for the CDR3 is TGTGCCAGCAGTTCGTACAACTACAATGAGCAGTTCTTC. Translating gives CASSSYNYNEQFF.

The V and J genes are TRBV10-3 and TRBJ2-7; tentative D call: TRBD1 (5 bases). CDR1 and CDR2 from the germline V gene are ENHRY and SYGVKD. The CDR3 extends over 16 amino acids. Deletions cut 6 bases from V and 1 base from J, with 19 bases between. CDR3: CAISREEGVSSYEQYF. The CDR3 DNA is TGTGCCATCAGCCGTGAAGAAGGGGTTTCTTCCTACGAGCAGTACTTC.